A single sample gave rise to the 8 T cell receptor beta chains below, sequenced in a study of cytomegalovirus exposure and HLA in healthy donors (dated by TCRdb to 2016 to 2017). Receptor amplification or capture employed the immunoSEQ multiplex PCR assay. The multiplex PCR relied on a mix of 60 forward primers for TCR Vbeta segments and 13 reverse primers for TCR Jbeta segments. Entries here come from immuneACCESS through TCRdb and include only in-frame sequences with V and J called. Some clones fail to appear in such tables; in the studies checked, an unresolved V gene covers under half of the shortfall, and the cause of the remainder is unknown. The sample has some 120,000 clones on record, 76% of them singletons. Jointly, the top ten make up around 2.1% of the sample. The sample comprised PBMCs. These TCRs come from a man between 50 and 59 years old in good health and CMV-seronegative.

The DNA for the CDR3 is TGTGCCAGCAGTTACGCCCACACTCAGAATAGGGGGGAAGCTTTCTTT. It is translated as CASSYAHTQNRGEAFF. The rearrangement uses TRBV6-6 and TRBJ1-1; possibly TRBD1 for D (6 bases). V lost 2 bases and J 8 bases, leaving 21 bases between the germline ends. CDR1 and CDR2 from the germline V gene are MNHNY and SVGAGI (reference sequence). This CDR3 is built from 16 residues.

The V and J genes are TRBV11-2 and TRBJ2-3, with D perhaps TRBD2 (6 bases). The V and J ends lost 6 bases and 2 bases respectively, with 15 bases between them. The germline V gene has CDR1 SGHAT and CDR2 FQNNGV. CDR3 length: 15 amino acids. The CDR3 DNA is TGTGCCAGCAGTCTGGGGACTCGTTACACAGATACGCAGTATTTT. Translation: CASSLGTRYTDTQYF.

The chain employs TRBV7-3 and TRBJ2-1, with 7 bases fitting TRBD2. V was clipped by 5 bases and J by 3 bases; unmatched bases: 10. CDR1 and CDR2 from the germline V gene are SGHTA and FQGTGA. The CDR3 is made up of 16 amino acids. The CDR3 bases are TGTGCCAGCAGCCCGAGGGTGGGGGGGGTCTACAATGAGCAGTTCTTC. Residues: CASSPRVGGVYNEQFF. Combining the CDR3 with reference TRBV7-3 and TRBJ2-1 gives the whole variable domain GAGVSQTPSNKVTEKGKYVELRCDPISGHTALYWYRQSLGQGPEFLIYFQGTGAADDSGLPNDRFFAVRPEGSVSTLKIQRTERGDSAVYLCASSPRVGGVYNEQFFGPGTRLTVL.

The chain combines TRBV5-1 with TRBJ2-1; 8 bases line up with TRBD2. Germline CDR1 is SGHRS and CDR2 is YFSETQ. This CDR3 has 14 residues. V gave up 4 bases and J gave up 15 bases; unmatched junction bases: 15. Written as DNA, the CDR3 is TGCGCCAGCAGCACAGGGACTAGTCCCGCGGGGCCGTTCTTC. This codes for CASSTGTSPAGPFF.

This clone appeared once. The chain is built from TRBV5-1 and TRBJ2-3; TRBD1 aligns across 7 bases. V was pared by 7 bases and J by 2 bases, with 7 bases of the junction left unmatched. CDR3 size: 14 residues. Looked up from germline, CDR1 is SGHRS and CDR2 is YFSETQ. Here the CDR3 reads CASGQQGTTDTQYF. DNA of the CDR3: TGCGCCAGCGGCCAACAGGGGACCACAGATACGCAGTATTTT. Supplemented by reference TRBV5-1 and TRBJ2-3, the full variable domain reads KAGVTQTPRYLIKTRGQQVTLSCSPISGHRSVSWYQQTPGQGLQFLFEYFSETQRNKGNFPGRFSGRQFSNSRSEMNVSTLELGDSALYLCASGQQGTTDTQYFGPGTRLTVL.

This clone has a handful of counts. V is TRBV6-5 and J is TRBJ1-6; a weak D match, TRBD1 (5 bases). The CDR3 runs 15 residues. Trimming shortened V by 0 bases and J by 7 bases, and 10 bases separated the two germline ends. CDR1 is MNHEY, CDR2 SVGAGI, per germline. The CDR3 DNA reads TGTGCCAGCAGTTACTCGGGCAGGGTCAATTCACCCCTCCACTTT. Translating it yields CASSYSGRVNSPLHF.

This clone was observed once. The genes are TRBV5-4 and TRBJ1-6; the match to TRBD1 covers 8 bases. Germline V lookup: CDR1 SGHNT, CDR2 YYREEE (reference sequence). Germline trimming cut 0 bases from V and 10 bases from J; bases unmatched to any gene: 9. The CDR3 is 16 residues long. The CDR3 is CASSLDGDRRESPLHF. Written as DNA, the CDR3 is TGTGCCAGCAGCTTGGACGGGGACAGGAGAGAATCACCCCTCCACTTT.

This clone has only one observation. The chain has TRBV18 and TRBJ1-1; D might be TRBD1 (6 bases). Trimming shortened V by 6 bases and J by 5 bases, and 16 bases separated the two germline ends. Germline V lookup: CDR1 KGHSH, CDR2 LQKENI. CDR3 length equals 14 residues. The DNA of the CDR3 is TGTGCCAGCTCGACCAACAGGGTCGGGACTGAAGCTTTCTTT. This gives the protein CASSTNRVGTEAFF.